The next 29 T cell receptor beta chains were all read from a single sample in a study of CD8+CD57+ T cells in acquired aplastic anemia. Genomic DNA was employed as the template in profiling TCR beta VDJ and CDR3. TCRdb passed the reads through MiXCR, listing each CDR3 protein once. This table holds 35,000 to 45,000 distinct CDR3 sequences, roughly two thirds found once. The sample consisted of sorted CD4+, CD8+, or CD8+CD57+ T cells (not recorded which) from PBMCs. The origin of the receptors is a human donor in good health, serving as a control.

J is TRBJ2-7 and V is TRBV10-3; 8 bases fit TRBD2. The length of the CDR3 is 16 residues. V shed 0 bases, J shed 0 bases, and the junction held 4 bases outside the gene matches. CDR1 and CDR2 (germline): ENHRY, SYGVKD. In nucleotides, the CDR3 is TGTGCCATCAGTGAGTCGTTCGGGGGGGCCTCCTACGAGCAGTACTTC. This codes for CAISESFGGASYEQYF.

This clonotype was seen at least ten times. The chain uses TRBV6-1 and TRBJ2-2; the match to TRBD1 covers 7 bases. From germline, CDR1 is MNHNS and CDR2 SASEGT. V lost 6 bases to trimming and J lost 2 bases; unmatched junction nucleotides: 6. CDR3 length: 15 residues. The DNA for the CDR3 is TGTGCCAGCAGGGAGACAGGGAGAAACACCGGGGAGCTGTTTTTT. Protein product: CASRETGRNTGELFF.

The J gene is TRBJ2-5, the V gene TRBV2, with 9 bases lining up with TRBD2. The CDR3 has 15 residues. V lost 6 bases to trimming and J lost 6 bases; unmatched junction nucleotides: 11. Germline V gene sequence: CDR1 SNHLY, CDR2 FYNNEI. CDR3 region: CASRGMVAGEKTQYF. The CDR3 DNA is TGTGCCAGCAGGGGAATGGTAGCGGGGGAAAAGACCCAGTACTTC.

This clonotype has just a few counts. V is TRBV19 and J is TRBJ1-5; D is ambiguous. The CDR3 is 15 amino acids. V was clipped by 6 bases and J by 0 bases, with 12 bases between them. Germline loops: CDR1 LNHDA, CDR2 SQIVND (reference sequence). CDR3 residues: CASSPQRNSNQPQHF. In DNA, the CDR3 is TGTGCCAGTAGCCCTCAGCGAAATAGCAATCAGCCCCAGCATTTT.

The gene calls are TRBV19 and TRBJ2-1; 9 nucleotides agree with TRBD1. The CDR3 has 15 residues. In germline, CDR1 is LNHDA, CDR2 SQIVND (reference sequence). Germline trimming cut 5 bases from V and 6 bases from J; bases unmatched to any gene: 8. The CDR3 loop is CASSSGTGLFNEQFF. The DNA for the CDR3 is TGTGCCAGTAGTTCCGGGACAGGGCTTTTCAATGAGCAGTTCTTC.

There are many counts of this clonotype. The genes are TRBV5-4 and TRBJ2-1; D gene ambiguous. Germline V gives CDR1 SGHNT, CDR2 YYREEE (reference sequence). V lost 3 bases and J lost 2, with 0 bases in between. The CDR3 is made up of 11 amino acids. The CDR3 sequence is CASSSYNEQFF. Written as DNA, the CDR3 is TGTGCCAGCAGCTCCTACAATGAGCAGTTCTTC.

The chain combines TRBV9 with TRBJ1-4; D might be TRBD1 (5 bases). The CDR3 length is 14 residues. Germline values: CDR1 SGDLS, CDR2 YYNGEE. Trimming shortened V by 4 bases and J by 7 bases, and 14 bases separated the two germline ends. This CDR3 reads CASSLGGSGEKLFF. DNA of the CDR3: TGTGCCAGCAGCTTGGGGGGTAGCGGTGAAAAACTGTTTTTT.

The DNA of the CDR3 is TGTGCCACCAGTGATTTGTGGACAGCGTACGAGCAGTACGTC. Translating it yields CATSDLWTAYEQYV. The chain couples TRBV7-9 to TRBJ2-7; D is possibly TRBD1 (6 bases). This CDR3 contains 14 residues. V was pared by 10 bases and J by 4 bases, with 20 bases between. Germline V lookup: CDR1 SEHNR, CDR2 FQNEAQ (reference sequence).

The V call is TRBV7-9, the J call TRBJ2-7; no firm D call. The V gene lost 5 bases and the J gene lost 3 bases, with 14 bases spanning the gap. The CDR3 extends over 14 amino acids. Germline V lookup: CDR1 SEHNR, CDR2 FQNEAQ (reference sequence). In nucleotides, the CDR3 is TGTGCCAGCAGCGCCGACCGATCCGACTACGAGCAGTACTTC. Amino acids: CASSADRSDYEQYF.

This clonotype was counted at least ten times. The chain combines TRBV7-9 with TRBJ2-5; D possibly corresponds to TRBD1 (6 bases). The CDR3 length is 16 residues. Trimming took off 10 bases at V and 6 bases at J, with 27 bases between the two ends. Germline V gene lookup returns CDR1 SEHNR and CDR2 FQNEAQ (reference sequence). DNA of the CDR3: TGTGCCACAGCCGCGGGTTCAGGGGAATTTTTTCAGACCCAGTACTTC. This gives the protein CATAAGSGEFFQTQYF.

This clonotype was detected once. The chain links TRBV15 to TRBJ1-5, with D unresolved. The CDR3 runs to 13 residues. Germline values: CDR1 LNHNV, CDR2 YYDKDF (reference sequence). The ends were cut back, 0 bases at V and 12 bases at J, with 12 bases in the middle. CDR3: CATSRDSTANQHF. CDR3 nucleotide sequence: TGTGCCACCAGCAGAGATAGTACAGCTAACCAGCATTTT.

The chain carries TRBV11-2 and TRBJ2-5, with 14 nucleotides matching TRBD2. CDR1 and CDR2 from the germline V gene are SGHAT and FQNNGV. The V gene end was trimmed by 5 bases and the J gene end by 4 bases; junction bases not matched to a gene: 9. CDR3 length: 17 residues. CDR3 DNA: TGTGCCAGCAGCCCCAGCAGACTAGCGGGGGGGCTAGAGACCCAGTACTTC. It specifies CASSPSRLAGGLETQYF.

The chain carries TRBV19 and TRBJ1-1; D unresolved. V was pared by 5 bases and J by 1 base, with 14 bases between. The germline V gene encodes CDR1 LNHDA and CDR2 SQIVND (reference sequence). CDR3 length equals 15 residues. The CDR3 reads CASSVQSGRNTEAFF. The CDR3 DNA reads TGTGCCAGTAGTGTCCAATCTGGCAGGAACACTGAAGCTTTCTTT.

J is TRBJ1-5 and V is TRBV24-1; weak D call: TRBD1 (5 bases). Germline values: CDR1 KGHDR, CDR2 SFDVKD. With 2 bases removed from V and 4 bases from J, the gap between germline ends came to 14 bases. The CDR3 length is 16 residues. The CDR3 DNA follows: TGTGCCACCAGTGATTGGTACAGGTCGGGGAATCAGCCCCAGCATTTT. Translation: CATSDWYRSGNQPQHF.

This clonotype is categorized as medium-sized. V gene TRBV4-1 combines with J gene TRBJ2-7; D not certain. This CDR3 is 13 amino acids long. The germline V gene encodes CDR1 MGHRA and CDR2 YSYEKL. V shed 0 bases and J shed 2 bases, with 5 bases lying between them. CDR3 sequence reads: CASSQDAAYEQYF. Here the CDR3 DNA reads TGCGCCAGCAGCCAAGATGCAGCCTACGAGCAGTACTTC.

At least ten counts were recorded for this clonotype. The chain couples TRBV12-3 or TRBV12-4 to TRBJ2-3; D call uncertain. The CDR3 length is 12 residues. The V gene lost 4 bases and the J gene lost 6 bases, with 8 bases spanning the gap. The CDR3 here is CASSSPSDTQYF. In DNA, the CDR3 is TGTGCCAGCAGTTCCCCATCGGATACGCAGTATTTT.

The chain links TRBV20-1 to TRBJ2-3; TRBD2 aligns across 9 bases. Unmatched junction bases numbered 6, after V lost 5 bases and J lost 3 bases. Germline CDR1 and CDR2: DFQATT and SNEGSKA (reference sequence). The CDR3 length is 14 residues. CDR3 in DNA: TGCAGTGCTCCAGCGGGGGGCGGGACAGATACGCAGTATTTT. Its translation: CSAPAGGGTDTQYF.

The CDR3 nucleotides are TGTGCCAGCAGCTTGGCCAGCTCCTACATGACCCAGTACTTC. This translates into CASSLASSYMTQYF. The chain couples TRBV5-6 to TRBJ2-5; D gene ambiguous. The CDR3 consists of 14 residues. The V gene's germline CDR1 is SGHDT and CDR2 YYEEEE. V was pared by 0 bases and J by 7 bases, with 13 bases between.

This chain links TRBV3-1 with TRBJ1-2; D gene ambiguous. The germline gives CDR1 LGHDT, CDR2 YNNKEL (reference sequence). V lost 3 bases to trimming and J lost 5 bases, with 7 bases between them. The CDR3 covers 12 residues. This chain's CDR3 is CASSQDQYGYTF. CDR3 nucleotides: TGTGCCAGCAGCCAGGACCAATATGGCTACACCTTC.

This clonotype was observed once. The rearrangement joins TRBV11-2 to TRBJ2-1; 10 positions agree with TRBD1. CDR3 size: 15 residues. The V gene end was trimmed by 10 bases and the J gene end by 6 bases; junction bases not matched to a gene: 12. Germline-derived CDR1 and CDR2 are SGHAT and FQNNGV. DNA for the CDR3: TGTGCCACCCGATTTAGGGACAGGGGCGGCAATGAGCAGTTCTTC. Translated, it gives CATRFRDRGGNEQFF.

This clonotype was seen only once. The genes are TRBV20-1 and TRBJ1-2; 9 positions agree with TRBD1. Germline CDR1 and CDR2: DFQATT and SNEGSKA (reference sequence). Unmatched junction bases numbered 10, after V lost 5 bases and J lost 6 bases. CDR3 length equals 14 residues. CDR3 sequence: CSAAYRGLNDGYTF. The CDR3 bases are TGCAGTGCTGCCTACAGGGGGCTTAATGATGGCTACACCTTC.

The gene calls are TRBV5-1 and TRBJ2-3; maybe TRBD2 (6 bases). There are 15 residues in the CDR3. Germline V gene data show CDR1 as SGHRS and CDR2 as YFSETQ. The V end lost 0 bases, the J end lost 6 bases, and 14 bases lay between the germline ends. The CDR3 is CASSLVGYREDTQYF. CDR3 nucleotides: TGCGCCAGCAGCTTGGTAGGTTATCGGGAGGATACGCAGTATTTT.

CDR3 sequence: CSAISAMRNTEAFF. The CDR3 DNA follows: TGCAGTGCTATATCGGCCATGAGGAACACTGAAGCTTTCTTT. The chain couples TRBV20-1 to TRBJ1-1; D ambiguous. The CDR3 covers 14 residues. Germline V gene sequence: CDR1 DFQATT, CDR2 SNEGSKA (reference sequence). The germline V and J ends were trimmed by 4 bases and 1 base, with 13 bases remaining between them.

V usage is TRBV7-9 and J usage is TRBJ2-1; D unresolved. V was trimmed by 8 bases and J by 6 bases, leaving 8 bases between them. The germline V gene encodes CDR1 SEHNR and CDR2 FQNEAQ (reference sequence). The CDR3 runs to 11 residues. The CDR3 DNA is TGTGCCAGCGGGTTCGGCAATGAGCAGTTCTTC. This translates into CASGFGNEQFF.

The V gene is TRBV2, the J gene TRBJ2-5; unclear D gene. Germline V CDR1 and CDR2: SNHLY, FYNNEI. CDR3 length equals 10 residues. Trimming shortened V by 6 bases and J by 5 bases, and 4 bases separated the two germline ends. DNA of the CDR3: TGTGCCAGCAGAGGGGAGACCCAGTACTTC. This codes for CASRGETQYF.

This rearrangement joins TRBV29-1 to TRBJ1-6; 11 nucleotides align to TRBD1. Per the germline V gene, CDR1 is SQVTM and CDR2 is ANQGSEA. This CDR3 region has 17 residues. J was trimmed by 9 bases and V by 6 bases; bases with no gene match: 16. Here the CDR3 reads CSVQAGTGGASSSPLHF. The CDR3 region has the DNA TGCAGCGTCCAGGCCGGGACAGGGGGGGCCAGTAGTTCACCCCTCCACTTT.

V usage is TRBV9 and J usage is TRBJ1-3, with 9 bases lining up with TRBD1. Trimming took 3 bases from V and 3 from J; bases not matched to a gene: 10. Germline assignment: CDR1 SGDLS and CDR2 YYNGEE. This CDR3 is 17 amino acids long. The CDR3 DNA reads TGTGCCAGCAGCGGACCGGGACAGGGAAATAGTGGAAACACCATATATTTT. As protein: CASSGPGQGNSGNTIYF.

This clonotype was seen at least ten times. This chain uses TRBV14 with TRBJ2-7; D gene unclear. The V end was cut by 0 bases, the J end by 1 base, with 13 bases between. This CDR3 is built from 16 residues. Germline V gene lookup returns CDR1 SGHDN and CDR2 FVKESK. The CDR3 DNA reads TGTGCCAGCAGCCAAGATATGTCCTTTTTATCCTACGAGCAGTACTTC. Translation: CASSQDMSFLSYEQYF. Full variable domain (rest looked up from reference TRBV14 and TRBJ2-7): EAGVTQFPSHSVIEKGQTVTLRCDPISGHDNLYWYRRVMGKEIKFLLHFVKESKQDESGMPNNRFLAERTGGTYSTLKVQPAELEDSGVYFCASSQDMSFLSYEQYFGPGTRLTVT.

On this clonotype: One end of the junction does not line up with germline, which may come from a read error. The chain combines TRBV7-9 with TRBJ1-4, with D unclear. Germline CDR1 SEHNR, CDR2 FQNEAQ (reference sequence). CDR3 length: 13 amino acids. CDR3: CASSFARLEKLFF. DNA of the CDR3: TGTGCTAGCAGCTTCGCCAGGCTTGAAAAACTGTTTTTT.